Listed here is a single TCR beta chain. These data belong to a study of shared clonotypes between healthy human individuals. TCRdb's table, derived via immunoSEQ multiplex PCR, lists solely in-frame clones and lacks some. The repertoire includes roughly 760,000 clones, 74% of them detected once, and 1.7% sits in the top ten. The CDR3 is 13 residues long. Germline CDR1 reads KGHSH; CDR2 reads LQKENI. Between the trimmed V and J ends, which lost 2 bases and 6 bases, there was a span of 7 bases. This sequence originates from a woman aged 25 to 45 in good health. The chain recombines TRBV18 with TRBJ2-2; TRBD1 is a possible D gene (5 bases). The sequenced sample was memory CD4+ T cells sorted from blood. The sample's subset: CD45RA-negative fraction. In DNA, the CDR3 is TGTGCCAGCTCACCAGGGGCGCCCGGGGAGCTGTTTTTT. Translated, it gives CASSPGAPGELFF.